The entry that follows covers one TCR beta chain sequence. No DNA is shown, since the ends of the CDR3 on it are uncertain; the CDR3 is the one TCRdb lists. The CDR3 is 18 residues long, ends included. The source of the sample is a study of blood T cell repertoires in COVID-19. Methods used by the authors: The authors estimated nucleated cell counts from reference gene primer amplification. Sequenced by immunoSEQ multiplex PCR; TCRdb stores in-frame clones only, minus some. That table furnishes V, J and clone size, whereas the DNA furnished D and trimming. The sample has 15,000 to 20,000 clones, approximately 80% seen once.

The chain carries TRBV21-1 and TRBJ2-7; the listed D gene, TRBD2, was not tested against the DNA. TRBV21-1 is deemed a pseudogene. Sample: peripheral blood. This sequence originates from a human donor in a cohort sampled during active COVID-19. The CDR3 reads CASVGSGTSGSPTNEQYF.